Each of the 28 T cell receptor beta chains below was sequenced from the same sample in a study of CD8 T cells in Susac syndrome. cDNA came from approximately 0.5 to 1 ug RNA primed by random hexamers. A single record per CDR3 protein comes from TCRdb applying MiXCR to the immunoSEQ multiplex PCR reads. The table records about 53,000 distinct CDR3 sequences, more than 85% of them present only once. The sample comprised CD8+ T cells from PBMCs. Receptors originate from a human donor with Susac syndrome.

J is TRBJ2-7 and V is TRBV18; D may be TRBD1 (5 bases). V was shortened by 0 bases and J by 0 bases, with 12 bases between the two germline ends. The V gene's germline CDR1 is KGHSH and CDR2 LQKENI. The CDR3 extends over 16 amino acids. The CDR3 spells CASSPPDRTLSYEQYF. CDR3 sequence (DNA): TGTGCCAGCTCACCACCGGACCGGACACTCTCCTACGAGCAGTACTTC.

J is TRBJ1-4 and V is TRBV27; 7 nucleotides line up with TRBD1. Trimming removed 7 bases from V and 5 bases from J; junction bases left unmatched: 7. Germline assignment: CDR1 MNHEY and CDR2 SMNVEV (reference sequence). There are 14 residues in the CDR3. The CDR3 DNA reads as TGTGCCAGCACCTCGGGACAGTCCAATGAAAAACTGTTTTTT. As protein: CASTSGQSNEKLFF.

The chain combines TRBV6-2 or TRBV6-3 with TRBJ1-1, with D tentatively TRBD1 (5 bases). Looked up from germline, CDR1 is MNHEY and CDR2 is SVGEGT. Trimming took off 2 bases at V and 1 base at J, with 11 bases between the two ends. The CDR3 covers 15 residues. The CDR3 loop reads CASSYRQSPNTEAFF. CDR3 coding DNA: TGTGCCAGCAGTTACCGACAGAGCCCGAACACTGAAGCTTTCTTT.

The CDR3 DNA is TGTGCCAGCAGTCATGTATTGGGTGACAGGGCTTATAGCAATCAGCCCCAGCATTTT. It specifies CASSHVLGDRAYSNQPQHF. The V and J genes are TRBV6-2 or TRBV6-3 and TRBJ1-5, with 7 bases that match TRBD1. Germline CDR1 and CDR2: MNHEY and SVGEGT. The CDR3 contains 19 residues. V shed 5 bases, J shed 0 bases, and the junction held 16 bases outside the gene matches.

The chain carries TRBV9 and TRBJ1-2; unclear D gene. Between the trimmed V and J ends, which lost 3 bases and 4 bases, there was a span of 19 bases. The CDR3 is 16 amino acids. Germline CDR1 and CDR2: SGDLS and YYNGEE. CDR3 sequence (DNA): TGTGCCAGCAGCGATGCGGCTGGGCCGGTCGGCTATGGCTACACCTTC. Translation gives CASSDAAGPVGYGYTF. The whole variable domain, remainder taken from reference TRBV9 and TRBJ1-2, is DSGVTQTPKHLITATGQRVTLRCSPRSGDLSVYWYQQSLDQGLQFLIQYYNGEERAKGNILERFSAQQFPDLHSELNLSSLELGDSALYFCASSDAAGPVGYGYTFGSGTRLTVV.

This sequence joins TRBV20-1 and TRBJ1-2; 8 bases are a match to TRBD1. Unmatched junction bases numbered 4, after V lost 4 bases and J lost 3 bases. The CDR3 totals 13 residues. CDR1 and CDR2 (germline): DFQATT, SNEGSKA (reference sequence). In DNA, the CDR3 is TGCAGTGCTACCTCGGACAGGGACTATGGCTACACCTTC. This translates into CSATSDRDYGYTF.

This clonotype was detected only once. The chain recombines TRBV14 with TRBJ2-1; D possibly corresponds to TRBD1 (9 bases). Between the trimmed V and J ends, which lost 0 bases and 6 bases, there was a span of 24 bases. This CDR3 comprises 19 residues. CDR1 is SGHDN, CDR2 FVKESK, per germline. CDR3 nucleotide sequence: TGTGCCAGCAGCCAAGATGGTCGGGGGGGGACAGGGCCCGTCAATGAGCAGTTCTTC. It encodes CASSQDGRGGTGPVNEQFF.

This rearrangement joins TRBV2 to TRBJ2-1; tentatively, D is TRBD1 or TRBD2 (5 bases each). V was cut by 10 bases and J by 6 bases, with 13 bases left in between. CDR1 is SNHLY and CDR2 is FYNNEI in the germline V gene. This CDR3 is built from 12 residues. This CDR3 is CATRVASNEQFF. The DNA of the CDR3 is TGTGCCACCAGGGTAGCGTCCAATGAGCAGTTCTTC. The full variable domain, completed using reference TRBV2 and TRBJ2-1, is EPEVTQTPSHQVTQMGQEVILRCVPISNHLYFYWYRQILGQKVEFLVSFYNNEISEKSEIFDDQFSVERPDGSNFTLKIRSTKLEDSAMYFCATRVASNEQFFGPGTRLTVL.

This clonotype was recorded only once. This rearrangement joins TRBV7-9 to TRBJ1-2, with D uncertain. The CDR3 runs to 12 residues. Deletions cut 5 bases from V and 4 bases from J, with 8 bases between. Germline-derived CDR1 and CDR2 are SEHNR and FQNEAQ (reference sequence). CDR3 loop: CASSPSLYGYTF. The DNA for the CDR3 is TGTGCCAGCAGCCCCTCCCTCTATGGCTACACCTTC. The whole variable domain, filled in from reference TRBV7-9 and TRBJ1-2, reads DTGVSQNPRHKITKRGQNVTFRCDPISEHNRLYWYRQTLGQGPEFLTYFQNEAQLEKSRLLSDRFSAERPKGSFSTLEIQRTEQGDSAMYLCASSPSLYGYTFGSGTRLTVV.

Written as DNA, the CDR3 is TGTGCCAGCAGCTTACTAGCGGGGCCGGATGAGCAGTTCTTC. It is translated as CASSLLAGPDEQFF. The chain uses TRBV7-8 and TRBJ2-1; 9 nucleotides align to TRBD2. Germline loops: CDR1 SGHVS, CDR2 FQNEAQ. V lost 2 bases to trimming and J lost 8 bases; unmatched junction nucleotides: 4. This CDR3 is built from 14 residues.

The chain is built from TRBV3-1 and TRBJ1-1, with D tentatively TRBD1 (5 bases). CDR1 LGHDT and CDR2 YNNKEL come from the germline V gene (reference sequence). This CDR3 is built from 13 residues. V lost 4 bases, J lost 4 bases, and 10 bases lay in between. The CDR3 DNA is TGTGCCAGCAGCCGGGGGTTCGGCACTGAAGCTTTCTTT. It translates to CASSRGFGTEAFF.

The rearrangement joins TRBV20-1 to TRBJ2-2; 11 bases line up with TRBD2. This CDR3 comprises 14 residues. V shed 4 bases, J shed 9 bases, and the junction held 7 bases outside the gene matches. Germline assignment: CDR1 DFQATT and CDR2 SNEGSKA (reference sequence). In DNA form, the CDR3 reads TGCAGTGCTACTAGCGGGGGGCCCGCCCGGGAGCTGTTTTTT. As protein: CSATSGGPARELFF.

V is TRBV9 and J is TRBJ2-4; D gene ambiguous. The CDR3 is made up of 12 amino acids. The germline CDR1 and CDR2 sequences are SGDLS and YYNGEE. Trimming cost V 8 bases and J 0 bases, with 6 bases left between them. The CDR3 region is CASGIAKNIQYF. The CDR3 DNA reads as TGTGCCAGTGGGATAGCCAAAAACATTCAGTACTTC.

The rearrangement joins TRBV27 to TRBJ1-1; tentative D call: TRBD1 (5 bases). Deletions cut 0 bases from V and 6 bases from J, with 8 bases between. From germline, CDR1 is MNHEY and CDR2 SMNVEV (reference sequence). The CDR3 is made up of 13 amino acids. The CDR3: CASSLSQGSEAFF. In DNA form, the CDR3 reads TGTGCCAGCAGTTTATCCCAGGGCTCTGAAGCTTTCTTT.

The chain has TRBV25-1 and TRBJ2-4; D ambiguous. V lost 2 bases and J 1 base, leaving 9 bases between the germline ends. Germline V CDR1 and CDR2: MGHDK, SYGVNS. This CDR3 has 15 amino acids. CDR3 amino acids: CASSEIAGAKNIQYF. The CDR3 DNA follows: TGTGCCAGCAGTGAAATCGCCGGGGCCAAAAACATTCAGTACTTC.

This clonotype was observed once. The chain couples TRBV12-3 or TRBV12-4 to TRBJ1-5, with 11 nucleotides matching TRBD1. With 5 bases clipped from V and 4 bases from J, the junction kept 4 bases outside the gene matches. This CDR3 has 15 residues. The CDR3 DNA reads TGTGCCAGCAGTCCCCGGGACAGGGGGAATCAGCCCCAGCATTTT. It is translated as CASSPRDRGNQPQHF.

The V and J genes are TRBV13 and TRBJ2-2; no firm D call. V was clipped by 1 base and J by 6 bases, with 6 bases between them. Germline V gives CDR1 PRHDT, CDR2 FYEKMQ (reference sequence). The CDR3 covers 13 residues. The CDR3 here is CASSLAGAGELFF. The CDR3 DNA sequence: TGTGCCAGCAGCTTAGCGGGTGCCGGGGAGCTGTTTTTT.

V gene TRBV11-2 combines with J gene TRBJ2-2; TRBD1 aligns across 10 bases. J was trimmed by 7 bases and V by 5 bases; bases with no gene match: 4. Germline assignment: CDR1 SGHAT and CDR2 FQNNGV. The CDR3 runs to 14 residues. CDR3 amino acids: CASSPGQGGGELFF. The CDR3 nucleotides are TGTGCCAGCAGCCCCGGACAGGGGGGCGGGGAGCTGTTTTTT.

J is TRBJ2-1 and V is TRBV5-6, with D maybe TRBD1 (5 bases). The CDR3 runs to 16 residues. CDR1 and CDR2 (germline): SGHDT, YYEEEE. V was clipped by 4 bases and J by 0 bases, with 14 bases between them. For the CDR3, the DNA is TGTGCCAGCAGCAACGAAGACAGAAGCTCCTACAATGAGCAGTTCTTC. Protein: CASSNEDRSSYNEQFF.

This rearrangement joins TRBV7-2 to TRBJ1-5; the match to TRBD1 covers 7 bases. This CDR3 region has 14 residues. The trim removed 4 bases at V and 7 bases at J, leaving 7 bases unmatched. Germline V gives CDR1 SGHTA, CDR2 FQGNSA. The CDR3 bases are TGTGCCAGCAGCTCTCCGACAGGGAACCAGCCCCAGCATTTT. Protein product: CASSSPTGNQPQHF.

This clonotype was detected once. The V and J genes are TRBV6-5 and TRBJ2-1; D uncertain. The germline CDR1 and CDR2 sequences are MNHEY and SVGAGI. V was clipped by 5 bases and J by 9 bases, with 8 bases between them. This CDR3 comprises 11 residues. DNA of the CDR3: TGTGCCAGCAGTCCGGGTAGTGAGCAGTTCTTC. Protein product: CASSPGSEQFF.

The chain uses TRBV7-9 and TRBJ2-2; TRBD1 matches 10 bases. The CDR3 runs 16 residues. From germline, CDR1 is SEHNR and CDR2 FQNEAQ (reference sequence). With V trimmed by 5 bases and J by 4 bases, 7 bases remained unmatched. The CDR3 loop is CASSAPGQGITGELFF. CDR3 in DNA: TGTGCCAGCAGCGCGCCGGGACAGGGGATCACCGGGGAGCTGTTTTTT. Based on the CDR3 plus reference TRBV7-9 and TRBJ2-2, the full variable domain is DTGVSQNPRHKITKRGQNVTFRCDPISEHNRLYWYRQTLGQGPEFLTYFQNEAQLEKSRLLSDRFSAERPKGSFSTLEIQRTEQGDSAMYLCASSAPGQGITGELFFGEGSRLTVL.

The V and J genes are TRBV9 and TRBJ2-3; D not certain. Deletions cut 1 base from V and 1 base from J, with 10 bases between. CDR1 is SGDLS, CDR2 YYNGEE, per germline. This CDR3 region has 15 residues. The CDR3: CASSVYGVGTDTQYF. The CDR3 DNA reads TGTGCCAGCAGCGTATATGGTGTGGGCACAGATACGCAGTATTTT.

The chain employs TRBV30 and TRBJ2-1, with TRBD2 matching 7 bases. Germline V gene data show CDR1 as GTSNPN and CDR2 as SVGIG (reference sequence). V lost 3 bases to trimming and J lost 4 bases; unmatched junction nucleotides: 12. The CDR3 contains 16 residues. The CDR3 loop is CAWSVGTTKRYNEQFF. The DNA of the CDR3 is TGTGCCTGGAGCGTAGGGACTACAAAACGATACAATGAGCAGTTCTTC.

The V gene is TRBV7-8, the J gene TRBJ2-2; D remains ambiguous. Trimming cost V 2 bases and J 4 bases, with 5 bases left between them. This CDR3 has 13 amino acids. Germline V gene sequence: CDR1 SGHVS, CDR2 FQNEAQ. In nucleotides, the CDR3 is TGTGCCAGCAGCTTACAACCCACCGGGGAGCTGTTTTTT. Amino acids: CASSLQPTGELFF.

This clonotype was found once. As DNA, the CDR3 is TGTGCCAGCAGTGAATTCGGTTCCGAAGCTTTCTTT. The encoded protein is CASSEFGSEAFF. The rearrangement links TRBV25-1 to TRBJ1-1, with D hard to call. Trimming shortened V by 1 base and J by 8 bases, and 8 bases separated the two germline ends. The CDR3 runs to 12 residues. Germline CDR1 reads MGHDK; CDR2 reads SYGVNS.

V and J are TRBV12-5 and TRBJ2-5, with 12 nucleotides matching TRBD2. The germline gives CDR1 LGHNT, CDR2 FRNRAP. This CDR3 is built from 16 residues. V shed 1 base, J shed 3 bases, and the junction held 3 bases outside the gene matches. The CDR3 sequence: CASGLERLAGEETQYF. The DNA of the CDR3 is TGTGCTAGTGGTTTGGAAAGACTAGCGGGGGAAGAGACCCAGTACTTC.

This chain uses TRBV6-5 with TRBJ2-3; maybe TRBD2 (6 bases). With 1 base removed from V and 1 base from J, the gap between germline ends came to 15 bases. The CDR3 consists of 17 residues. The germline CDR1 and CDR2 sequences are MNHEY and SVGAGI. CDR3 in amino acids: CASSYYAGSEGTDTQYF. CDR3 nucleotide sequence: TGTGCCAGCAGTTACTACGCGGGGTCGGAGGGCACAGATACGCAGTATTTT.